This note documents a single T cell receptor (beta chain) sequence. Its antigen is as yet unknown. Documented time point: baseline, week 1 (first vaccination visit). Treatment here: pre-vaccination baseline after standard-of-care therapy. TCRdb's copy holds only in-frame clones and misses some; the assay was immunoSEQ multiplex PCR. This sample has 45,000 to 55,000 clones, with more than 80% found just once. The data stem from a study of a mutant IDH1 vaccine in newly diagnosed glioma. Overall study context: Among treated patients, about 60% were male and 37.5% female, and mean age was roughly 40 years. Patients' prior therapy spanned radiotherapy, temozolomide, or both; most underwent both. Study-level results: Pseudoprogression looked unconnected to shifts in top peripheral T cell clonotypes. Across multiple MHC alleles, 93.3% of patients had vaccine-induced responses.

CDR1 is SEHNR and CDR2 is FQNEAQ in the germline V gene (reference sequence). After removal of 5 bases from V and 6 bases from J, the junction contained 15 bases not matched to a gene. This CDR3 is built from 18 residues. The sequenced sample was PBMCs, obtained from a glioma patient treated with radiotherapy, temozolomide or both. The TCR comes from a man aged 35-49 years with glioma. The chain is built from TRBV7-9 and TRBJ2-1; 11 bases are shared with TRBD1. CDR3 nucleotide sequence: TGTGCCAGCAGCCCCGTCCCGGGACAGGGGGTCAGGGTCAATGAGCAGTTCTTC. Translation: CASSPVPGQGVRVNEQFF.